The present T cell receptor beta chain was sequenced within a study of blood T cell repertoires in COVID-19. This clone was detected only once. V was trimmed by 3 bases and J by 13 bases, leaving 16 bases between them. The CDR3 covers 14 residues. Germline V lookup: CDR1 SGHDN, CDR2 FVKESK. Methods used by the authors: How many nucleated cells were present was estimated from reference gene primer amplification. TCRdb's table, derived via immunoSEQ multiplex PCR, lists solely in-frame clones and lacks some. The V and J calls and clone size come from that table; D and trimming were worked out from the DNA. The profile covers around 240,000 clones, with roughly nine tenths appearing a single time and more than 1% taken by the ten largest.

Sequenced material: PBMCs or T cells enriched from blood (not recorded which). The sequence came from a human donor in a cohort exposed to, infected with or recovered from COVID-19 (not recorded which). The donor label of this sample is uncertain. The chain carries TRBV14 and TRBJ1-6, with D perhaps TRBD1 (5 bases). CDR3 amino acids: CASSHWGTGSPLHF. The CDR3 DNA sequence: TGTGCCAGCAGCCATTGGGGGACTGGATCGCCCCTCCACTTT. Using reference TRBV14 and TRBJ1-6 for the parts outside the CDR3, the full variable domain is EAGVTQFPSHSVIEKGQTVTLRCDPISGHDNLYWYRRVMGKEIKFLLHFVKESKQDESGMPNNRFLAERTGGTYSTLKVQPAELEDSGVYFCASSHWGTGSPLHFGNGTRLTVT.